This T cell receptor (beta chain) was sequenced in a study of tumor-infiltrating lymphocytes in glioblastoma multiforme. Study results and limitations: The TCR and somatic mutation analysis included just one glioblastoma patient.

Of note for this clonotype: Antigen specificity is unknown. Just one base apart from a much larger clone, this may be a read error.

Three nested ARM-PCR rounds with V-beta and C-beta primers built TCRB libraries. TCRdb reprocessed the multiplex PCR reads via MiXCR and lists one record per CDR3 protein. The sample records some 32,000 distinct CDR3 sequences, around 60% being singletons. This CDR3 is 15 amino acids long. CDR1 is SGHTA and CDR2 is FQGNSA in the germline V gene. The chain joins TRBV7-2 to TRBJ2-2, with 7 positions matching TRBD1. This TCR was recovered from a male donor with glioblastoma. The sequenced material came from brain tumor tissue. The CDR3 here is CASSRLRGRTGELSF. The CDR3 coding sequence is TGTGCCAGCAGTCGTTTAAGGGGGCGAACCGGGGAGCTGTCTTTT.